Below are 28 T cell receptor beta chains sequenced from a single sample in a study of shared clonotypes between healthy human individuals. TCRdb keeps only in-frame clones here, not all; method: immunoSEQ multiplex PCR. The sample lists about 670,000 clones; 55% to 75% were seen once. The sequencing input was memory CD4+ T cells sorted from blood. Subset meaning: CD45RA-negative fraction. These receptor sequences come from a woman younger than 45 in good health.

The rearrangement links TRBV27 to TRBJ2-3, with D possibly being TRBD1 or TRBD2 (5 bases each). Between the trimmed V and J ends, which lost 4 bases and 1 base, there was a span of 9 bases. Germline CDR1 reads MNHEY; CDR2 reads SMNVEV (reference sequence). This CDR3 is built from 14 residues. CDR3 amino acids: CASSSGGGTDTQYF. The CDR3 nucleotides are TGTGCCAGCAGTTCTGGGGGAGGCACAGATACGCAGTATTTT.

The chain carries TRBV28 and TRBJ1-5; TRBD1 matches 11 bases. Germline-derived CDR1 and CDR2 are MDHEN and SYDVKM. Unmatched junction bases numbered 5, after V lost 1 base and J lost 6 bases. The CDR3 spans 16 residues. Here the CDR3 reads CASSLLGQGGGQPQHF. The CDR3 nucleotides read TGTGCCAGCAGTTTATTGGGACAGGGGGGAGGTCAGCCCCAGCATTTT.

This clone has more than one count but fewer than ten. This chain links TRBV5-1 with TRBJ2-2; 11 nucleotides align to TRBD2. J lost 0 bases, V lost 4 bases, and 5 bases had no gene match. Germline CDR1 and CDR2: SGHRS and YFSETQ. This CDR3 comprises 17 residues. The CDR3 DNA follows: TGCGCCAGCAGCGGGACTAGCGGAATCGCGAACACCGGGGAGCTGTTTTTT. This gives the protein CASSGTSGIANTGELFF. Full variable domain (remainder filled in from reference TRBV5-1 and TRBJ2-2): KAGVTQTPRYLIKTRGQQVTLSCSPISGHRSVSWYQQTPGQGLQFLFEYFSETQRNKGNFPGRFSGRQFSNSRSEMNVSTLELGDSALYLCASSGTSGIANTGELFFGEGSRLTVL.

CDR3 sequence reads: CASSPSQSKRIYEQYF. The DNA for the CDR3 is TGTGCCAGCTCACCAAGTCAGTCCAAAAGAATCTACGAGCAGTACTTC. The chain couples TRBV18 to TRBJ2-7; D remains ambiguous. The CDR3 runs 16 residues. Germline CDR1 and CDR2: KGHSH and LQKENI. The V end lost 2 bases, the J end lost 3 bases, and 17 bases lay between the germline ends.

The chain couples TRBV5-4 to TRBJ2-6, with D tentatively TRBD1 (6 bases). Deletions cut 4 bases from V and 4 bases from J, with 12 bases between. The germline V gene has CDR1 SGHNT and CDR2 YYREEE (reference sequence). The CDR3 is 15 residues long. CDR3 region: CASSRSGAGANVLTF. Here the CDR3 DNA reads TGTGCCAGCAGCCGGTCAGGGGCAGGGGCCAACGTCCTGACTTTC.

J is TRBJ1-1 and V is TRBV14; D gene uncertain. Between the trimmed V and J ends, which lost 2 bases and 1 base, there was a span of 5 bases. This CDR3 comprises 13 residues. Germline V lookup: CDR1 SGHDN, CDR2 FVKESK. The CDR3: CASSQTANTEAFF. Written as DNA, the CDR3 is TGTGCCAGCAGCCAAACCGCGAACACTGAAGCTTTCTTT.

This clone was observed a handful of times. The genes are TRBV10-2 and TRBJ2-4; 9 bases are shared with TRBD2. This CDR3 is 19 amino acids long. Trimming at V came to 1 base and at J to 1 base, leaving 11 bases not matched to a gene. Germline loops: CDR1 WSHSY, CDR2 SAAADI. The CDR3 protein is CASSEWAGGYVLAKNIQYF. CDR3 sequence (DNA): TGCGCCAGCAGTGAGTGGGCGGGAGGGTACGTCTTGGCCAAAAACATTCAGTACTTC.

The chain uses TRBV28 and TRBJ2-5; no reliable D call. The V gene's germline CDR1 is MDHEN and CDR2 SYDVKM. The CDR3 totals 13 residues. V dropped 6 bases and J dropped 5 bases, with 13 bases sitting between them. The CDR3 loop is CASSPSHVETQYF. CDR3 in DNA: TGTGCCAGCAGCCCGTCCCATGTCGAGACCCAGTACTTC.

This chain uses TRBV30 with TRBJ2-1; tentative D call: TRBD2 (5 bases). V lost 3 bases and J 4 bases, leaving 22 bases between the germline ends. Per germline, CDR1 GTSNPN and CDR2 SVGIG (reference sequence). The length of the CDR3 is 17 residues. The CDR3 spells CAWSPWVEAEAYNEQFF. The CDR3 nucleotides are TGTGCCTGGAGCCCTTGGGTGGAAGCGGAGGCTTACAATGAGCAGTTCTTC.

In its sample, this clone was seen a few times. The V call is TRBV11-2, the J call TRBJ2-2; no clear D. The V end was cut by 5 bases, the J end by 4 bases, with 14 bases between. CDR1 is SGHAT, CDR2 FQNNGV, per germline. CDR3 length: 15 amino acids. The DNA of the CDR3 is TGTGCCAGCAGCCCTGCGGCTAGTCCCACCGGGGAGCTGTTTTTT. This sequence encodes CASSPAASPTGELFF.

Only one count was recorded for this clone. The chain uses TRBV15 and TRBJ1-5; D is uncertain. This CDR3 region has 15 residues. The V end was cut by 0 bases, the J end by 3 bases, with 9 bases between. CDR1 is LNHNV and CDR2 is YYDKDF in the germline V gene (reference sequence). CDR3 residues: CATSRDLEINQPQHF. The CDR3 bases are TGTGCCACCAGCAGAGATCTTGAGATCAATCAGCCCCAGCATTTT.

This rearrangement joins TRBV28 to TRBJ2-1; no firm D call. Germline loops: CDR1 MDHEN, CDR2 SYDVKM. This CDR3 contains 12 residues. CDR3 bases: TGTGGAAGTGGCGGAGTCATCAATGAGCAGTTCTTC. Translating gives CGSGGVINEQFF.

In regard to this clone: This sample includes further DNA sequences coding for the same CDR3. The CDR3 is CASSLAGGPGETQYF. In nucleotides, the CDR3 is TGTGCCAGCTCACTAGCGGGAGGGCCAGGAGAGACCCAGTACTTC. V is TRBV5-4 and J is TRBJ2-5; the match to TRBD2 covers 13 bases. V was clipped by 7 bases and J by 4 bases; unmatched bases: 7. The CDR3 totals 15 residues. Germline CDR1 reads SGHNT; CDR2 reads YYREEE (reference sequence).

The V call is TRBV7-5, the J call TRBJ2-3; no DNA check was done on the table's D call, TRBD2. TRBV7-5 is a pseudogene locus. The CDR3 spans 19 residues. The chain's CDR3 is CVRSYPKAGTHTSTDTQYF. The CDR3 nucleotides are TGTGTCAGAAGCTACCCAAAAGCCGGGACTCATACTAGCACAGATACGCAGTATTTT.

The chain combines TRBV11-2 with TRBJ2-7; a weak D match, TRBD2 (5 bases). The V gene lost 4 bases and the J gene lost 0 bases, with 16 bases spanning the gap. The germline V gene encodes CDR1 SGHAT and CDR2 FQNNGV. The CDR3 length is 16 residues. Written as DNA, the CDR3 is TGTGCCAGCAGCTCCCTTAGGTCGGGGAACTCCTACGAGCAGTACTTC. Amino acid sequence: CASSSLRSGNSYEQYF.

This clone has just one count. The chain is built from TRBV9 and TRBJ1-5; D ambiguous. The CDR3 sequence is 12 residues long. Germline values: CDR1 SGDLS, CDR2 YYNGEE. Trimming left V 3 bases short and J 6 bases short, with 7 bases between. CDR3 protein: CASSADSQPQHF. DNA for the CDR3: TGTGCCAGCAGCGCCGACTCTCAGCCCCAGCATTTT.

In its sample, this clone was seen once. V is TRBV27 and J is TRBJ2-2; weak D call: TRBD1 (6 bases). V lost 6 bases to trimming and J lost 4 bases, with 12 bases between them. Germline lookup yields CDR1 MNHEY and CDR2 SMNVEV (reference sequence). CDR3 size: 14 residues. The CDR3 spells CASRPGTLTGELFF. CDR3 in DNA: TGTGCCAGCAGGCCCGGGACACTCACCGGGGAGCTGTTTTTT.

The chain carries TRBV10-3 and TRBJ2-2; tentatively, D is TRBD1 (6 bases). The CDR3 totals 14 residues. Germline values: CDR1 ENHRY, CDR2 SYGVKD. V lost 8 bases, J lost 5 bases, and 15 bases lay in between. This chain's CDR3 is CAIGTVGGTGELFF. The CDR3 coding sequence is TGTGCCATCGGGACGGTAGGGGGAACCGGGGAGCTGTTTTTT.

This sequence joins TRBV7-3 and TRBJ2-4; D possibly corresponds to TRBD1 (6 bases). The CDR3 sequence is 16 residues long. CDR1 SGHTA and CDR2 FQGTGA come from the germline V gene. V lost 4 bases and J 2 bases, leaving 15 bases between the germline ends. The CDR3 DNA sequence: TGTGCCAGCAGCTCCTCCATCCGGGACACCAAAAACATTCAGTACTTC. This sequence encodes CASSSSIRDTKNIQYF.

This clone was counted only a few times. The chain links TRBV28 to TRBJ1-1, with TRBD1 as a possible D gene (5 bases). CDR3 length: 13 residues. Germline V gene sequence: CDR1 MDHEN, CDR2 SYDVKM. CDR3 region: CAVPGGLNTEAFF. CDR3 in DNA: TGTGCGGTACCGGGGGGACTGAACACTGAAGCTTTCTTT.

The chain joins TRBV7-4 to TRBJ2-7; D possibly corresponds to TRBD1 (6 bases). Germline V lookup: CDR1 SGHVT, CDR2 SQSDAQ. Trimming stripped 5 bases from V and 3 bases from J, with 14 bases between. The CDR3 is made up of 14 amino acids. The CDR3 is CASSPRTVSYEQYF. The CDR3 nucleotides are TGTGCCAGCAGCCCCAGGACAGTCAGCTACGAGCAGTACTTC.

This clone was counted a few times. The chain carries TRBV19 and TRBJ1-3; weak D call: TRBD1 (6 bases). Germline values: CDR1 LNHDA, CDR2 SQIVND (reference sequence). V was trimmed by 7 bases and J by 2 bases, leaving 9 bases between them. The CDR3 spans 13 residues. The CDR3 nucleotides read TGTGCCAGTATTGGGGGCGCTGGAAACACCATATATTTT. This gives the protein CASIGGAGNTIYF.

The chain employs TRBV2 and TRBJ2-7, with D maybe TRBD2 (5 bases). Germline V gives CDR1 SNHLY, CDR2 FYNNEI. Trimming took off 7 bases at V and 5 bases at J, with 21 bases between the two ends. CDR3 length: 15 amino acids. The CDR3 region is CASTPQLASVNEQYF. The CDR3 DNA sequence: TGTGCCAGCACTCCTCAGCTAGCCTCAGTCAACGAGCAGTACTTC. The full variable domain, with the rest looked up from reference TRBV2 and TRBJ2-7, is EPEVTQTPSHQVTQMGQEVILRCVPISNHLYFYWYRQILGQKVEFLVSFYNNEISEKSEIFDDQFSVERPDGSNFTLKIRSTKLEDSAMYFCASTPQLASVNEQYFGPGTRLTVT.

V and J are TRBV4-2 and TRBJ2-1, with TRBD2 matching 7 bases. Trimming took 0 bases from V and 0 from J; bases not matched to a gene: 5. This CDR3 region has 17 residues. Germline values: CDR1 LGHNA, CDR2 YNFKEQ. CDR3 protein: CASSQELGGSSYNEQFF. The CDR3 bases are TGTGCCAGCAGCCAAGAGTTGGGCGGGAGCTCCTACAATGAGCAGTTCTTC.

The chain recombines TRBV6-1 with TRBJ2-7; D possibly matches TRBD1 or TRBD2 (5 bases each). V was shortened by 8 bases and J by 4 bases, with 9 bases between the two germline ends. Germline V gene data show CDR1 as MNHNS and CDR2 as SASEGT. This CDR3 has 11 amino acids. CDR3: CASGGGYEQYF. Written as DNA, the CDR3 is TGTGCCAGCGGGGGTGGGTACGAGCAGTACTTC.

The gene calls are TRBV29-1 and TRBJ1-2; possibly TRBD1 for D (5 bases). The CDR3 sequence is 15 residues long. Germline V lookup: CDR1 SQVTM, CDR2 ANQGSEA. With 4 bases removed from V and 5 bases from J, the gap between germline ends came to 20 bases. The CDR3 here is CSVGQPLGIEYGYTF. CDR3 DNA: TGCAGCGTTGGACAGCCCTTGGGGATAGAGTATGGCTACACCTTC.

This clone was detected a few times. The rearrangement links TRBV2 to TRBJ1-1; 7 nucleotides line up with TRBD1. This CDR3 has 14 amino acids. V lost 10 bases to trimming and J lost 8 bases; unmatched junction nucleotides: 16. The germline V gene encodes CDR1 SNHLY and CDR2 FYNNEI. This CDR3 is CAIKDRSPRNEAFF. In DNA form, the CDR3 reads TGTGCCATAAAGGACAGGTCCCCACGTAACGAAGCTTTCTTT.

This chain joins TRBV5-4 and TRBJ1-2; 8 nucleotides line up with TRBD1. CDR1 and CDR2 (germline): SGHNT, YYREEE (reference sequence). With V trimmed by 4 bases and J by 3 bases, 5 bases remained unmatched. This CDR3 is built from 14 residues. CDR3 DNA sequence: TGTGCCAGCAGCGTCCCACAGGGGGACTATGGCTACACCTTC. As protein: CASSVPQGDYGYTF.